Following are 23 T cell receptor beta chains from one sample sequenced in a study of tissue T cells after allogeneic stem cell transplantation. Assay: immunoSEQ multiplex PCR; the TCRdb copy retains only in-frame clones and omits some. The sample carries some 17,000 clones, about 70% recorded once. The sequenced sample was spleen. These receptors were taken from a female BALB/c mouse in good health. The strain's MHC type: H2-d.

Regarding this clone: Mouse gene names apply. Here the CDR3 reads CGARDNSDYTF. Partial CDR3 DNA: TGTGGTGCTAGGGACAACTCCGACTACACC. This chain links TRBV20 with TRBJ1-2; D unresolved. The DNA ends 1 residue before the CDR3 does, and the rest of the CDR3 is filled in from the germline J gene. This CDR3 region has 11 residues. The germline gives CDR1 GFQATS, CDR2 STVNSAI. Trimming shortened V by 0 bases and J by 2 bases, and 1 base separated the two germline ends.

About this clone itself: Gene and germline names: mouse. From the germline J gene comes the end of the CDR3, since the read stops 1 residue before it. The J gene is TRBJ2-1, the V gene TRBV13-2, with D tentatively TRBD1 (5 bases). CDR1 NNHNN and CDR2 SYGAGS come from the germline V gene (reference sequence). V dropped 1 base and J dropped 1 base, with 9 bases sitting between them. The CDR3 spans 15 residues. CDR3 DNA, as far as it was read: TGTGCCAGCGGTGATCAGGGCACCAACTATGCTGAGCAGTTC. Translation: CASGDQGTNYAEQF. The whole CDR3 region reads CASGDQGTNYAEQFF.

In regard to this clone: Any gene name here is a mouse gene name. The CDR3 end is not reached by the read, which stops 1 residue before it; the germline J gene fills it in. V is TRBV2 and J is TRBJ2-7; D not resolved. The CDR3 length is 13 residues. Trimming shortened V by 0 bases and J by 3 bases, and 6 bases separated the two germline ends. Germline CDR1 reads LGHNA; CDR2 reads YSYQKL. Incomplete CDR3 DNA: TGTGCCAGCAGCCAAGACCAGTTCTATGAACAGTAC. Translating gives CASSQDQFYEQY. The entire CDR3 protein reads CASSQDQFYEQYF.

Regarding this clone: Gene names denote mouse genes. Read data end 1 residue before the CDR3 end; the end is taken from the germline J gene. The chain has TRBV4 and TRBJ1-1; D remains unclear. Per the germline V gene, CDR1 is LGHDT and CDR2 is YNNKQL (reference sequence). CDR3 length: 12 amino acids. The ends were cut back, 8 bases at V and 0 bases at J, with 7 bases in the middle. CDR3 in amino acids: CASPGANTEVFF. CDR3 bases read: TGTGCCAGCCCGGGTGCAAACACAGAAGTCTTC.

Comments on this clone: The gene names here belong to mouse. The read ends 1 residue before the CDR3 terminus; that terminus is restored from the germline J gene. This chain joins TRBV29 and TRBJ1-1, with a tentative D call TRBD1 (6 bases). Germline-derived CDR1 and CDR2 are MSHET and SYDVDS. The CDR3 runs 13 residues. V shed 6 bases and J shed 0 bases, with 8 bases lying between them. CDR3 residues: CASRQGANTEVFF. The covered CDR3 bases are TGTGCTAGCAGACAGGGTGCAAACACAGAAGTCTTC.

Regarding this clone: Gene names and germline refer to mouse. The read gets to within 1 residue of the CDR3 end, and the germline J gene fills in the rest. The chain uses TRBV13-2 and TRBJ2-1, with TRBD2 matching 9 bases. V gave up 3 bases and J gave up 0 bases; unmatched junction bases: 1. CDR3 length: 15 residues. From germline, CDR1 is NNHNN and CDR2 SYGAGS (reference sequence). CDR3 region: CASGGTGVNYAEQFF. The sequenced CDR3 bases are TGTGCCAGCGGTGGGACTGGGGTTAACTATGCTGAGCAGTTC.

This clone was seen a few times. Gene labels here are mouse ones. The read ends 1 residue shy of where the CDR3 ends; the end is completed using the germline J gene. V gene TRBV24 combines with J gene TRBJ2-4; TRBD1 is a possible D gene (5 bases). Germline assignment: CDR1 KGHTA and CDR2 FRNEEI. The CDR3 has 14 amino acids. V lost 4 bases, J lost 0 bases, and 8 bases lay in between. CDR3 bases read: TGTGCCAGCAGTCCGGACACTAGTCAAAACACCTTGTAC. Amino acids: CASSPDTSQNTLY. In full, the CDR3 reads CASSPDTSQNTLYF.

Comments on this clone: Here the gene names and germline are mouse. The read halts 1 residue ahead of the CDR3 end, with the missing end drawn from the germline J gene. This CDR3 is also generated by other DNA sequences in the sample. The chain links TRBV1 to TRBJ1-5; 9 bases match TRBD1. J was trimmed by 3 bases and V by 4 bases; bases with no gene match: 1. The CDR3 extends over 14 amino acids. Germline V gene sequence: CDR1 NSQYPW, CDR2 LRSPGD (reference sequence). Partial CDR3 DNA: TGCACCTGCAGTGTGACAGGGGGCAACCAGGCTCCGCTT. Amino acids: CTCSVTGGNQAPL. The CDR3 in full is CTCSVTGGNQAPLF.

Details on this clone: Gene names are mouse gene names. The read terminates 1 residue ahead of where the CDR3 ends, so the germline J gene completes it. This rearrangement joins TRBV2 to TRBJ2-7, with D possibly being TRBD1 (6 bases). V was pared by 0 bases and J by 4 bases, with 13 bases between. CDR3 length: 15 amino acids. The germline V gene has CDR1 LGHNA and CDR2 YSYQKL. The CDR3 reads CASSQDQGRLYEQYF. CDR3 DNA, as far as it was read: TGTGCCAGCAGCCAAGATCAGGGGCGCTTGTATGAACAGTAC.

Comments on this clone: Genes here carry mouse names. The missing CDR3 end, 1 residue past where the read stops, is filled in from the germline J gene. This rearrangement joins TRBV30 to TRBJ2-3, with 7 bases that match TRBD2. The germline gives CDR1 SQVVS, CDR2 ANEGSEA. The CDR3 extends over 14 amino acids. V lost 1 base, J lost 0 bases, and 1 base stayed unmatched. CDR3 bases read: TGTAGTTCTAGAGGGGGGGGGAGTGCAGAAACGCTGTAT. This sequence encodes CSSRGGGSAETLY. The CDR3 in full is CSSRGGGSAETLYF.

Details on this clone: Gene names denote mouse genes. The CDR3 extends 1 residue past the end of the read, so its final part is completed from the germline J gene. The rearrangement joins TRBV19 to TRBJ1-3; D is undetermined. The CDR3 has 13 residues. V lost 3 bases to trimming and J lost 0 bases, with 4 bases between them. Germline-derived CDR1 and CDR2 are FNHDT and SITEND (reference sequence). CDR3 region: CASSRGSGNTLYF. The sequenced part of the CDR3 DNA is TGTGCCAGCAGTAGGGGTTCTGGAAATACGCTCTAT.

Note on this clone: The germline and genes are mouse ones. The CDR3 DNA, read in part, is TGTGGTGCTAGGACAGGGCGGGGTGCAGAAACGCTGTAT. Its translation: CGARTGRGAETLY. The full CDR3 reads CGARTGRGAETLYF. This sequence joins TRBV20 and TRBJ2-3; perhaps TRBD1 as D (6 bases). The read ends 1 residue before the CDR3 terminus; that terminus is restored from the germline J gene. The CDR3 runs 14 residues. CDR1 is GFQATS, CDR2 STVNSAI, per germline. Trimming took off 2 bases at V and 1 base at J, with 10 bases between the two ends.

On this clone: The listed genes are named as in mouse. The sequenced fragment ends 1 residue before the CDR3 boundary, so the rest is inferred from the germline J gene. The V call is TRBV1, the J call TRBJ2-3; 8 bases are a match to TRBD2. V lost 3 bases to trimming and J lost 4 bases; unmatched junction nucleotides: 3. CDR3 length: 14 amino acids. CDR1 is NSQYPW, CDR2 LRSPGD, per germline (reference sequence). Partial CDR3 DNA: TGCACCTGCAGTGCCGGGGGGGGCCCAGAAACGCTGTAT. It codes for CTCSAGGGPETLY. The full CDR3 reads CTCSAGGGPETLYF.

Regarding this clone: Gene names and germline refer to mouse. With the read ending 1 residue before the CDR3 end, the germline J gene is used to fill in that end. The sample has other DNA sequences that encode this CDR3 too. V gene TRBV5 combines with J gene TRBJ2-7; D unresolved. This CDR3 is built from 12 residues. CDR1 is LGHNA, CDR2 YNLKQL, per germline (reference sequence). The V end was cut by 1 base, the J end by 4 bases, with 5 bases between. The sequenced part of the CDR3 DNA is TGTGCCAGCAGCCAAGTTGGGTATGAACAGTAC. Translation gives CASSQVGYEQY. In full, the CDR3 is CASSQVGYEQYF.

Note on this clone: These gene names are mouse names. CDR3 bases read: TGTGCCAGCAGCCAACGACTGGGGGGGCGAGACACCCAGTAC. Amino acids: CASSQRLGGRDTQY. In full, the CDR3 is CASSQRLGGRDTQYF. The genes are TRBV5 and TRBJ2-5, with TRBD2 identical over 12 bases. The read ends 1 residue before the CDR3 terminus; that terminus is restored from the germline J gene. The CDR3 covers 15 residues. With 2 bases clipped from V and 5 bases from J, the junction kept 2 bases outside the gene matches. Germline V gives CDR1 LGHNA, CDR2 YNLKQL (reference sequence).

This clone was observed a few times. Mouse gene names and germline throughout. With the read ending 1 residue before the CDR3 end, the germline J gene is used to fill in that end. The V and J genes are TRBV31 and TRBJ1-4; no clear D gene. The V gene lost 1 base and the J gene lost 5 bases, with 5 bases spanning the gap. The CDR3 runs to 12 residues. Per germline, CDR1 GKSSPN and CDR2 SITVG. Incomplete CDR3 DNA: TGTGCCTGGAGTCACAGAAACGAAAGATTATTT. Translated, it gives CAWSHRNERLF. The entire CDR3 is CAWSHRNERLFF.

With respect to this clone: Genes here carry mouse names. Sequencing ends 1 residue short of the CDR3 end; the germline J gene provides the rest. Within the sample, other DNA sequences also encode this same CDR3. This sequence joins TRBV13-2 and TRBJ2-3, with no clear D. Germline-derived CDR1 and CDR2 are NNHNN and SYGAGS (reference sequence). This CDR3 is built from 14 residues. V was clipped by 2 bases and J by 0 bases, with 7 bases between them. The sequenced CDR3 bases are TGTGCCAGCGGTGAGGGGTCTAGTGCAGAAACGCTGTAT. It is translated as CASGEGSSAETLY. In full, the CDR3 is CASGEGSSAETLYF.

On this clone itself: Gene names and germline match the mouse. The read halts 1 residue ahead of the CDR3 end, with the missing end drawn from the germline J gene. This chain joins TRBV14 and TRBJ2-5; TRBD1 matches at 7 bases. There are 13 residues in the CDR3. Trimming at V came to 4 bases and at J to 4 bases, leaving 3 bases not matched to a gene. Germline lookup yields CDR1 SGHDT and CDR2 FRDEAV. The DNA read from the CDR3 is TGTGCCAGCAGTACAGGGGTGGAAGACACCCAGTAC. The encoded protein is CASSTGVEDTQY. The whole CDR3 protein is CASSTGVEDTQYF.

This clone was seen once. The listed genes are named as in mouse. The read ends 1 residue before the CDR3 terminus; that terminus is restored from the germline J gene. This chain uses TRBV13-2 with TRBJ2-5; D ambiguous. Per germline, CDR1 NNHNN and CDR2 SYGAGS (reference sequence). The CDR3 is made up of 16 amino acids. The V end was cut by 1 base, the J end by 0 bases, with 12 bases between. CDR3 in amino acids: CASGDRPGFNQDTQYF. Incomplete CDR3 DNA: TGTGCCAGCGGTGATCGGCCTGGATTTAACCAAGACACCCAGTAC.

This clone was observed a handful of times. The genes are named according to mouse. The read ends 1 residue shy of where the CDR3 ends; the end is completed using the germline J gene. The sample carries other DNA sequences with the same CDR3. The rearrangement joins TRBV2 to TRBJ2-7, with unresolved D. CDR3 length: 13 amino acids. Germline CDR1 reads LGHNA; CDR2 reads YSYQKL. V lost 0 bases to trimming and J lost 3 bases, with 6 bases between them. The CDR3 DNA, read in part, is TGTGCCAGCAGCCAAGATTCTGGCTATGAACAGTAC. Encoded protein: CASSQDSGYEQY. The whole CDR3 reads CASSQDSGYEQYF.

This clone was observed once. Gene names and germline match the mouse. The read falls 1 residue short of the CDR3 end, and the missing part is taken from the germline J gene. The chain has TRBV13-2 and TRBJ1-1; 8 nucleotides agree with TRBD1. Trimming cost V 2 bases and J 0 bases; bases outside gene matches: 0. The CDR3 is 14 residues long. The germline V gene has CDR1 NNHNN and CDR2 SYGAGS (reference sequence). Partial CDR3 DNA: TGTGCCAGCGGTGAACAGGGGGCAAACACAGAAGTCTTC. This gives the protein CASGEQGANTEVF. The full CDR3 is CASGEQGANTEVFF.

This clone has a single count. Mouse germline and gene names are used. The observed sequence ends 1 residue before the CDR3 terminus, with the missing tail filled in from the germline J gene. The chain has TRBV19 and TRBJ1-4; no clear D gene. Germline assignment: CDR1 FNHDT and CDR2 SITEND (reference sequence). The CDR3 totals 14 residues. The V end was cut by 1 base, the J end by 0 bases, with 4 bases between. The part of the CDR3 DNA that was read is TGTGCCAGCAGTATACAGATTTCCAACGAAAGATTATTT. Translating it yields CASSIQISNERLF. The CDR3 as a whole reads CASSIQISNERLFF.

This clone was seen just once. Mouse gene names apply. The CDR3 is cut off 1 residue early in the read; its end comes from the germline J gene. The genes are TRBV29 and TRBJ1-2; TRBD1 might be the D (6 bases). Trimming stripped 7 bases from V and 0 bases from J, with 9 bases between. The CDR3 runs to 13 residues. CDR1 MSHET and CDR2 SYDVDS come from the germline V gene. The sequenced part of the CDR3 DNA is TGTGCTAGCACACAGGGCGCAAACTCCGACTACACC. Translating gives CASTQGANSDYT. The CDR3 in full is CASTQGANSDYTF.